Listed here are 14 T cell receptor beta chains from one sample, sequenced in a study of T cell responses to AZD1222 COVID-19 vaccine. Using immunoSEQ multiplex PCR, the repertoire was profiled, and TCRdb retains in-frame clones only, with some absent. The sample yields about 99,000 clones, over 75% seen once. Source: peripheral blood, taken on day 0 of AZD1222 vaccination. These receptors all come from an adult in good health.

V is TRBV19 and J is TRBJ1-2; D ambiguous. CDR3 length: 15 residues. In germline, CDR1 is LNHDA, CDR2 SQIVND (reference sequence). The V gene lost 7 bases and the J gene lost 0 bases, with 15 bases spanning the gap. The CDR3 protein is CASMSSSTSNYGYTF. CDR3 nucleotide sequence: TGTGCCAGTATGTCCAGCTCTACCTCTAACTATGGCTACACCTTC.

V gene TRBV9 combines with J gene TRBJ2-3, with TRBD2 matching 8 bases. Germline V gene sequence: CDR1 SGDLS, CDR2 YYNGEE. V was pared by 1 base and J by 0 bases, with 4 bases of the junction left unmatched. The CDR3 consists of 16 residues. The CDR3 region has the DNA TGTGCCAGCAGCGTATCTAGCGGGCTAAGCACAGATACGCAGTATTTT. Amino acid sequence: CASSVSSGLSTDTQYF.

This chain links TRBV3-1 (or the pseudogene TRBV3-2) with TRBJ1-1; unclear D gene. Trimming left V 3 bases short and J 10 bases short, with 12 bases between. The CDR3 sequence is 12 residues long. CDR1 is LGHDT and CDR2 is YNNKEL in the germline V gene (reference sequence). The CDR3 here is CASSQKEVGAFF. In DNA, the CDR3 is TGTGCCAGCAGCCAGAAGGAGGTCGGAGCTTTCTTT.

The chain has TRBV27 and TRBJ1-1, with TRBD1 as a possible D gene (6 bases). The CDR3 totals 13 residues. V was shortened by 8 bases and J by 1 base, with 11 bases between the two germline ends. Germline lookup yields CDR1 MNHEY and CDR2 SMNVEV (reference sequence). The CDR3 DNA sequence: TGTGCCAGCGCGGGACATGGGAACACTGAAGCTTTCTTT. Protein sequence: CASAGHGNTEAFF.

This clone was observed a single time. The chain couples TRBV7-9 to TRBJ1-2; the match to TRBD1 covers 8 bases. This CDR3 spans 13 amino acids. V shed 3 bases, J shed 5 bases, and the junction held 2 bases outside the gene matches. CDR1 SEHNR and CDR2 FQNEAQ come from the germline V gene (reference sequence). The CDR3 nucleotides are TGTGCCAGCAGCTTGGGACAGGAATATGGCTACACCTTC. Translated, it gives CASSLGQEYGYTF.

The rearrangement links TRBV5-1 to TRBJ1-3; maybe TRBD1 (6 bases). The CDR3 totals 16 residues. CDR1 and CDR2 (germline): SGHRS, YFSETQ. V was cut by 0 bases and J by 0 bases, with 10 bases left in between. CDR3 loop: CASSLAEGGSGNTIYF. The CDR3 nucleotides read TGCGCCAGCAGCTTGGCCGAAGGGGGCTCTGGAAACACCATATATTTT.

This clone was counted a few times. The sample carries other DNA sequences with the same CDR3. The chain employs TRBV5-1 and TRBJ2-1; 14 bases fit TRBD2. CDR3 length: 15 residues. CDR1 and CDR2 (germline): SGHRS, YFSETQ. The J segment lost 6 bases and the V segment lost 3 bases, leaving 2 bases of the junction unmatched. CDR3 amino acids: CASSSGLAGANEQFF. CDR3 nucleotides: TGCGCCAGCAGCTCGGGACTAGCGGGAGCCAATGAGCAGTTCTTC. Full variable domain (rest looked up from reference TRBV5-1 and TRBJ2-1): KAGVTQTPRYLIKTRGQQVTLSCSPISGHRSVSWYQQTPGQGLQFLFEYFSETQRNKGNFPGRFSGRQFSNSRSEMNVSTLELGDSALYLCASSSGLAGANEQFFGPGTRLTVL.

This chain uses TRBV7-8 with TRBJ2-7, with 10 bases fitting TRBD2. The CDR3 loop spans 14 amino acids. Germline CDR1 and CDR2: SGHVS and FQNEAQ. Trimming took 5 bases from V and 5 from J; bases not matched to a gene: 6. The CDR3 DNA follows: TGTGCCAGCAGCCGAGGTGGGACTAGCGACGAGCAGTACTTC. Residues: CASSRGGTSDEQYF.

This CDR3 reads CASSPNSGNQPQHF. The CDR3 region has the DNA TGTGCCAGCAGCCCTAATTCTGGCAATCAGCCCCAGCATTTT. This rearrangement joins TRBV28 to TRBJ1-5, with D unresolved. The CDR3 totals 14 residues. The V gene's germline CDR1 is MDHEN and CDR2 SYDVKM. Between the trimmed V and J ends, which lost 6 bases and 2 bases, there was a span of 11 bases.

The chain carries TRBV29-1 and TRBJ2-7; 9 bases align to TRBD2. V was clipped by 4 bases and J by 3 bases; unmatched bases: 10. The CDR3 is made up of 15 amino acids. Germline V gene sequence: CDR1 SQVTM, CDR2 ANQGSEA. CDR3 in DNA: TGCAGCGTTGTCCCGCGGGCGGGAGGGCTCTACGAGCAGTACTTC. This encodes CSVVPRAGGLYEQYF.

V gene TRBV6-2 or TRBV6-3 combines with J gene TRBJ2-3, with TRBD1 identical over 7 bases. With V trimmed by 2 bases and J by 5 bases, 7 bases remained unmatched. The CDR3 spans 15 residues. Germline V gene sequence: CDR1 MNHEY, CDR2 SVGEGT. The CDR3 loop reads CASSYSTGERDTQYF. The CDR3 nucleotides are TGTGCCAGCAGTTACAGTACAGGGGAGAGAGATACGCAGTATTTT.

The genes are TRBV9 and TRBJ2-1; D not certain. V gave up 3 bases and J gave up 6 bases, with 16 bases separating them. The CDR3 contains 15 residues. Germline V gene lookup returns CDR1 SGDLS and CDR2 YYNGEE. The CDR3 spells CASSAESGVGNEQFF. The CDR3 DNA follows: TGTGCCAGCAGCGCCGAGAGTGGGGTGGGCAATGAGCAGTTCTTC.

CDR3 residues: CAWSVPRSGSGNTIYF. CDR3 in DNA: TGTGCCTGGAGTGTACCTCGATCAGGCTCTGGAAACACCATATATTTT. The chain employs TRBV30 and TRBJ1-3; no clear D. V was trimmed by 0 bases and J by 0 bases, leaving 12 bases between them. Germline V gives CDR1 GTSNPN, CDR2 SVGIG (reference sequence). The CDR3 spans 16 residues.

The V gene is TRBV10-3, the J gene TRBJ2-7, with TRBD1 matching over 9 bases. The CDR3 covers 14 residues. Trimming cost V 3 bases and J 6 bases; bases outside gene matches: 6. Germline assignment: CDR1 ENHRY and CDR2 SYGVKD. In DNA, the CDR3 is TGTGCCATCAGTGATACAGGGGGCATGATCGAGCAGTACTTC. This gives the protein CAISDTGGMIEQYF.